This is a list of T cell receptor beta chains from one sample in a study of naive and memory T cell subsets. Via MiXCR, TCRdb re-called the UMI-ligation and nested PCR reads, giving one row per CDR3 protein. The sample includes 140,000 to 150,000 distinct CDR3 sequences, under 25% seen only once; the top ten take roughly 0.1%. Sequences were obtained from naive CD4+ T cells from blood. The receptors stem from a human donor in good health. Each CDR3 is given with its conserved first and last residue. The order of the fields is clone size, J gene, D gene, V gene, CDR3 length, CDR3 DNA, CDR3 protein. A D gene is named only where the DNA matches it firmly. Size tells how often a clone was seen (once, few, many) or the class of an expanded clone, and some rows leave it out.

clone_size: NA; j_call: TRBJ2-1; d_call: NA; v_call: TRBV7-6; cdr3_length: 13; cdr3_nt: TGTGCCAGCAGCTTAGCCCGCCCTTCGGGGCAGTTCTTC; cdr3_aa: CASSLARPSGQFF
clone_size: NA; j_call: TRBJ2-5; d_call: NA; v_call: TRBV5-5; cdr3_length: 18; cdr3_nt: TGTGCCAGCAGCTTGGGGAATAGGGCGGGGAACTACCAAGAGACCCAGTACTTC; cdr3_aa: CASSLGNRAGNYQETQYF
clone_size: few; j_call: TRBJ2-2; d_call: NA; v_call: TRBV5-4; cdr3_length: 15; cdr3_nt: TGTGCCAGCAGCTTGTTAAAAGGAAACACCGGGGAGCTGTTTTTT; cdr3_aa: CASSLLKGNTGELFF
clone_size: many; j_call: TRBJ1-1; d_call: TRBD1; v_call: TRBV12-3/TRBV12-4; cdr3_length: 14; cdr3_nt: TGTGCCACCTGGAAAGGGACAGGCGCCACTGAAGCTTTCTTT; cdr3_aa: CATWKGTGATEAFF
clone_size: few; j_call: TRBJ1-3; d_call: TRBD1; v_call: TRBV19; cdr3_length: 17; cdr3_nt: TGTGCCAGTAGTAGAGGGACAGGGGGCCTCTCTGGAAACACCATATATTTT; cdr3_aa: CASSRGTGGLSGNTIYF
clone_size: few; j_call: TRBJ1-5; d_call: NA; v_call: TRBV6-6; cdr3_length: 15; cdr3_nt: TGTGCCAGCAGTCCCAGGGAGCCCTTGAATCAGCCCCAGCATTTT; cdr3_aa: CASSPREPLNQPQHF
clone_size: few; j_call: TRBJ2-1; d_call: TRBD1; v_call: TRBV10-3; cdr3_length: 13; cdr3_nt: TGTGCCATCAGTTACAGGGGATTCGATGAGCAGTTCTTC; cdr3_aa: CAISYRGFDEQFF
clone_size: few; j_call: TRBJ2-3; d_call: TRBD2; v_call: TRBV7-9; cdr3_length: 12; cdr3_nt: TGTGCCAGCAGCCCAAGCGGGATCGGGCAGTATTTT; cdr3_aa: CASSPSGIGQYF
clone_size: NA; j_call: TRBJ2-7; d_call: TRBD2; v_call: TRBV20-1; cdr3_length: 14; cdr3_nt: TGCAGTGCTAGACAGCTAGCGGGACCCCTCAAGCAGTACTTC; cdr3_aa: CSARQLAGPLKQYF
clone_size: many; j_call: TRBJ2-3; d_call: NA; v_call: TRBV27; cdr3_length: 16; cdr3_nt: TGTGCCAGCAGTGCCTACAGGGCTCGTTACACAGATACGCAGTATTTT; cdr3_aa: CASSAYRARYTDTQYF
clone_size: NA; j_call: TRBJ2-1; d_call: NA; v_call: TRBV6-1; cdr3_length: 14; cdr3_nt: TGTGCAACCAACTTACAGGTGACCTTAAATGAGCAGTTCTTC; cdr3_aa: CATNLQVTLNEQFF
clone_size: NA; j_call: TRBJ2-7; d_call: TRBD1; v_call: TRBV28; cdr3_length: 15; cdr3_nt: TGTGCCAGCAGTTCTTATACGACAGGGGGCCACGAGCAGTACTTC; cdr3_aa: CASSSYTTGGHEQYF
clone_size: NA; j_call: TRBJ1-5; d_call: NA; v_call: TRBV6-8; cdr3_length: 15; cdr3_nt: TGTGCCAGCAGGTTGGGACACCGGTTATATCAGCCCCAGCATTTT; cdr3_aa: CASRLGHRLYQPQHF
clone_size: NA; j_call: TRBJ1-3; d_call: NA; v_call: TRBV5-4; cdr3_length: 14; cdr3_nt: TGTGCCAGCAGCCGCGGGACCCCCGGAAACACCATATATTTT; cdr3_aa: CASSRGTPGNTIYF
clone_size: many; j_call: TRBJ2-3; d_call: NA; v_call: TRBV24-1; cdr3_length: 12; cdr3_nt: TGTGCCACCCCACTGGAACCAGATACGCAGTATTTT; cdr3_aa: CATPLEPDTQYF
clone_size: NA; j_call: TRBJ2-3; d_call: NA; v_call: TRBV27; cdr3_length: 14; cdr3_nt: TGTGCCAGCAGTTTAAGCACTAGCACAGATACGCAGTATTTT; cdr3_aa: CASSLSTSTDTQYF
clone_size: NA; j_call: TRBJ2-7; d_call: NA; v_call: TRBV9; cdr3_length: 13; cdr3_nt: TGTGCCAGCAGCGTAGAACCGGGGAACGAGCAGTACTTC; cdr3_aa: CASSVEPGNEQYF
clone_size: NA; j_call: TRBJ1-3; d_call: NA; v_call: TRBV7-9; cdr3_length: 17; cdr3_nt: TGTGCCAGCAGCTCAACTCTGCAGGGACCGACCGGAAACACCATATATTTT; cdr3_aa: CASSSTLQGPTGNTIYF
clone_size: NA; j_call: TRBJ2-5; d_call: NA; v_call: TRBV6-1; cdr3_length: 13; cdr3_nt: TGTGCCAGCATTCGCAGGGACGAAGTTACCCAGTACTTC; cdr3_aa: CASIRRDEVTQYF
clone_size: few; j_call: TRBJ2-3; d_call: TRBD2; v_call: TRBV27; cdr3_length: 16; cdr3_nt: TGTGCCAGCAGCCCCACGACTAGCGGATACACAGATACGCAGTATTTT; cdr3_aa: CASSPTTSGYTDTQYF
clone_size: NA; j_call: TRBJ2-7; d_call: NA; v_call: TRBV7-2; cdr3_length: 13; cdr3_nt: TGTGCCAGCAGCCCTCGCCAAGTCTACGAGCAGTACTTC; cdr3_aa: CASSPRQVYEQYF
clone_size: many; j_call: TRBJ2-3; d_call: NA; v_call: TRBV4-3; cdr3_length: 15; cdr3_nt: TGCGCCAGCAGCCAGGGGCTGGGTAGCACAGATACGCAGTATTTT; cdr3_aa: CASSQGLGSTDTQYF
clone_size: many; j_call: TRBJ2-1; d_call: TRBD2; v_call: TRBV5-1; cdr3_length: 19; cdr3_nt: TGCGCCAGCAGTTTCGGGGTCGTGGGAAGCGGGAGGCAATACAATGAGCAGTTCTTC; cdr3_aa: CASSFGVVGSGRQYNEQFF
clone_size: NA; j_call: TRBJ2-1; d_call: TRBD2; v_call: TRBV2; cdr3_length: 15; cdr3_nt: TGTGCCAGCAGGCCCCGGAGCGGGAGACACAATGAGCAGTTCTTC; cdr3_aa: CASRPRSGRHNEQFF
clone_size: many; j_call: TRBJ2-5; d_call: NA; v_call: TRBV6-2/TRBV6-3; cdr3_length: 14; cdr3_nt: TGTGCCAGCAGTTACTCCGGACGGCAAGAGACCCAGTACTTC; cdr3_aa: CASSYSGRQETQYF
clone_size: NA; j_call: TRBJ2-7; d_call: TRBD2; v_call: TRBV20-1; cdr3_length: 15; cdr3_nt: TGCAGTGCTAGAGACCCGACTAGCGGGAGGCCCCGGCAGTACTTC; cdr3_aa: CSARDPTSGRPRQYF
clone_size: few; j_call: TRBJ2-5; d_call: NA; v_call: TRBV29-1; cdr3_length: 15; cdr3_nt: TGCAGCGTAGCTAGACAGGCTCTCCTGGAGGAGACCCAGTACTTC; cdr3_aa: CSVARQALLEETQYF
clone_size: NA; j_call: TRBJ2-1; d_call: TRBD2; v_call: TRBV12-5; cdr3_length: 16; cdr3_nt: TGTGCTAGTGGTTCCCCCCTTAGCGGGAGGTCGGATGAGCAGTTCTTC; cdr3_aa: CASGSPLSGRSDEQFF
clone_size: NA; j_call: TRBJ2-7; d_call: NA; v_call: TRBV7-9; cdr3_length: 15; cdr3_nt: TGTGCCAGCAGCTTATATGGGGGACAAAATTACGAGCAGTACTTC; cdr3_aa: CASSLYGGQNYEQYF
clone_size: few; j_call: TRBJ2-7; d_call: NA; v_call: TRBV28; cdr3_length: 13; cdr3_nt: TGTGCCAGCAGACCCCCAGAGGGCTACGAGCAGTACTTC; cdr3_aa: CASRPPEGYEQYF
clone_size: many; j_call: TRBJ2-3; d_call: NA; v_call: TRBV4-3; cdr3_length: 15; cdr3_nt: TGCGCCAGCAGTCGAGGGGCGCAACTCTTAGATACGCAGTATTTT; cdr3_aa: CASSRGAQLLDTQYF
clone_size: few; j_call: TRBJ2-7; d_call: NA; v_call: TRBV30; cdr3_length: 11; cdr3_nt: TGTGCCTGGAGTGTACTTGACGAGCAGTACTTC; cdr3_aa: CAWSVLDEQYF
clone_size: few; j_call: TRBJ2-3; d_call: NA; v_call: TRBV7-9; cdr3_length: 16; cdr3_nt: TGTGCCAGCAGCTTAAGGGCGGGAACTTCTGCAGATACGCAGTATTTT; cdr3_aa: CASSLRAGTSADTQYF
clone_size: NA; j_call: TRBJ2-3; d_call: TRBD2; v_call: TRBV10-3; cdr3_length: 13; cdr3_nt: TGTGCCATCAGTGAGACTAGCGGAGATACGCAGTATTTT; cdr3_aa: CAISETSGDTQYF
clone_size: many; j_call: TRBJ2-6; d_call: NA; v_call: TRBV28; cdr3_length: 14; cdr3_nt: TGTGCCAGCAGCTTAATCTCTGGGGCCAACGTCCTGACTTTC; cdr3_aa: CASSLISGANVLTF
clone_size: few; j_call: TRBJ1-4; d_call: NA; v_call: TRBV4-1; cdr3_length: 16; cdr3_nt: TGCGCCAGCAGCCAAGAGGGTATAGTTTCTAATGAAAAACTGTTTTTT; cdr3_aa: CASSQEGIVSNEKLFF
clone_size: NA; j_call: TRBJ1-1; d_call: TRBD1; v_call: TRBV29-1; cdr3_length: 17; cdr3_nt: TGCAGCGTTGAAGCCATTAAACCCGGGACAGTGAACACTGAAGCTTTCTTT; cdr3_aa: CSVEAIKPGTVNTEAFF
clone_size: NA; j_call: TRBJ2-1; d_call: TRBD2; v_call: TRBV6-2/TRBV6-3; cdr3_length: 20; cdr3_nt: TGTGCCAGCAGTAATAGCCGGACTAGCGGGAGGAAAAGCTCCTACAATGAGCAGTTCTTC; cdr3_aa: CASSNSRTSGRKSSYNEQFF
clone_size: few; j_call: TRBJ2-7; d_call: NA; v_call: TRBV7-9; cdr3_length: 13; cdr3_nt: TGTGCCAGCAGCCCCCAACCTCCCTACGAGCAGTACTTC; cdr3_aa: CASSPQPPYEQYF
clone_size: NA; j_call: TRBJ2-1; d_call: NA; v_call: TRBV5-1; cdr3_length: 17; cdr3_nt: TGCGCCAGCAGCTTGGATGGACTTGGAGCCTCCTACAATGAGCAGTTCTTC; cdr3_aa: CASSLDGLGASYNEQFF
clone_size: few; j_call: TRBJ1-1; d_call: NA; v_call: TRBV12-3/TRBV12-4; cdr3_length: 14; cdr3_nt: TGTGCCAGCAGTTTACAGGGCAGAGAATCTGAAGCTTTCTTT; cdr3_aa: CASSLQGRESEAFF
clone_size: NA; j_call: TRBJ2-2; d_call: NA; v_call: TRBV28; cdr3_length: 15; cdr3_nt: TGTGCCAGCAGTTTGATCGGGCCTAACACCGGGGAGCTGTTTTTT; cdr3_aa: CASSLIGPNTGELFF
clone_size: NA; j_call: TRBJ2-6; d_call: NA; v_call: TRBV27; cdr3_length: 18; cdr3_nt: TGTGCCAGCAGTTATCGGAGACAGCAAGTCTCTGGGGCCAACGTCCTGACTTTC; cdr3_aa: CASSYRRQQVSGANVLTF
clone_size: many; j_call: TRBJ2-7; d_call: NA; v_call: TRBV30; cdr3_length: 12; cdr3_nt: TGTGCCTGGAGTGTAGGAGTCTACGAGCAGTACTTC; cdr3_aa: CAWSVGVYEQYF
clone_size: few; j_call: TRBJ2-5; d_call: NA; v_call: TRBV5-1; cdr3_length: 16; cdr3_nt: TGCGCCAGCAGCTTGGGGAAGACAGGAGCCGGAGAGACCCAGTACTTC; cdr3_aa: CASSLGKTGAGETQYF
clone_size: few; j_call: TRBJ2-2; d_call: NA; v_call: TRBV6-6; cdr3_length: 14; cdr3_nt: TGTGCCAGCACCAAGGGACCGAAAACCGGGGAGCTGTTTTTT; cdr3_aa: CASTKGPKTGELFF
clone_size: NA; j_call: TRBJ2-5; d_call: NA; v_call: TRBV7-8; cdr3_length: 11; cdr3_nt: TGTGCCAGCGGTGGGAAAGAGACCCAGTACTTC; cdr3_aa: CASGGKETQYF
clone_size: NA; j_call: TRBJ2-7; d_call: TRBD1; v_call: TRBV5-1; cdr3_length: 15; cdr3_nt: TGCGCCAGCAGCCCTAATCCCGGGACAGACTACGAGCAGTACTTC; cdr3_aa: CASSPNPGTDYEQYF
clone_size: few; j_call: TRBJ1-3; d_call: NA; v_call: TRBV7-2; cdr3_length: 11; cdr3_nt: TGTGCCAGCAGCTTTCAGGACACCATATATTTT; cdr3_aa: CASSFQDTIYF
clone_size: NA; j_call: TRBJ2-2; d_call: TRBD1; v_call: TRBV12-3/TRBV12-4; cdr3_length: 16; cdr3_nt: TGTGCCAGCAGTCCCCCTCGGACAGGGGTCACCGGGGAGCTGTTTTTT; cdr3_aa: CASSPPRTGVTGELFF
clone_size: few; j_call: TRBJ1-5; d_call: NA; v_call: TRBV6-6; cdr3_length: 15; cdr3_nt: TGTGCCAGCAGTTACGACAGGCATAGCAATCAGCCCCAGCATTTT; cdr3_aa: CASSYDRHSNQPQHF
clone_size: many; j_call: TRBJ2-7; d_call: NA; v_call: TRBV28; cdr3_length: 13; cdr3_nt: TGTGCCAGCAGTCTTCCCGAGGGGTACGAGCAGTACTTC; cdr3_aa: CASSLPEGYEQYF
clone_size: many; j_call: TRBJ2-2; d_call: NA; v_call: TRBV20-1; cdr3_length: 15; cdr3_nt: TGCAGTGCCCTCCGGGACTCAACGAACACCGGGGAGCTGTTTTTT; cdr3_aa: CSALRDSTNTGELFF
clone_size: NA; j_call: TRBJ2-7; d_call: NA; v_call: TRBV29-1; cdr3_length: 11; cdr3_nt: TGCAGCGTCTACGGGGGTTCTGAGCAGTACTTC; cdr3_aa: CSVYGGSEQYF
clone_size: NA; j_call: TRBJ2-2; d_call: NA; v_call: TRBV6-5; cdr3_length: 17; cdr3_nt: TGTGCCAGCAGGCGTAGTAATGGGCCATCGAACACCGGGGAGCTGTTTTTT; cdr3_aa: CASRRSNGPSNTGELFF
clone_size: many; j_call: TRBJ2-7; d_call: NA; v_call: TRBV12-3/TRBV12-4; cdr3_length: 13; cdr3_nt: TGTGCCAGCAGTTTAGACAGGACCTACGAGCAGTACTTC; cdr3_aa: CASSLDRTYEQYF